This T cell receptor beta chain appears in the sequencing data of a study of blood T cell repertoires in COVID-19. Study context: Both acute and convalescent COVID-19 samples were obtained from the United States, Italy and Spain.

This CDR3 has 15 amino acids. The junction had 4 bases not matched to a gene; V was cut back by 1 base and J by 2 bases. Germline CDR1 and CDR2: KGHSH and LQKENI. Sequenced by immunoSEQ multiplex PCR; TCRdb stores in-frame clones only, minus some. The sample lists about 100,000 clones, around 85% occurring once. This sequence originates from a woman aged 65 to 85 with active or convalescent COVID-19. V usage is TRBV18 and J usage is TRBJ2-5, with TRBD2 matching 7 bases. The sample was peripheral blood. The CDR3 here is CASSPLSAGQETQYF. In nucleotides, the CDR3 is TGTGCCAGCTCACCACTTTCAGCGGGACAAGAGACCCAGTACTTC.